This T cell receptor beta chain was sequenced for a study of pediatric ulcerative colitis. Method: immunoSEQ multiplex PCR; TCRdb's copy keeps in-frame clones and lacks some. The table shows 30,000 or so clones, with 82% occurring only once. CDR1 SGHTA and CDR2 FQGNSA come from the germline V gene. V gave up 4 bases and J gave up 1 base, with 6 bases separating them. This CDR3 comprises 13 residues. This sequence joins TRBV7-2 and TRBJ2-3; no firm D call. The sequenced material came from blood. This receptor was identified in a boy younger than 18 with severe ulcerative colitis. CDR3 amino acids: CASSSERTDTQYF. CDR3 nucleotides: TGTGCCAGCAGCTCCGAGCGCACAGATACGCAGTATTTT.